This record looks at one T cell receptor beta chain sequence and its context. Antigen unknown. The data stem from a study of yellow fever vaccine responses in identical twins. Study results and caveats: The T cell response to vaccination in identical twins was reportedly partly convergent and partly personalized.

TCRdb itself ran the RT-PCR reads through MiXCR, one entry per CDR3 protein. Of 13,000 or so distinct CDR3 sequences in the sample, 84% were seen once. This CDR3 contains 13 residues. V lost 0 bases to trimming and J lost 2 bases, with 6 bases between them. CDR1 and CDR2 from the germline V gene are SGHRS and YFSETQ. This chain links TRBV5-1 with TRBJ2-7; no definite D call. Here the sequenced sample was T cells from blood (PBMCs), unsorted or a sorted subset (not recorded which), taken before or after yellow fever vaccination (not recorded which). The sequence came from a woman younger than 30 who received the yellow fever vaccine. For the CDR3, the DNA is TGCGCCAGCAGCTTGGACAGTGCCTACGAGCAGTACTTC. Translated, it gives CASSLDSAYEQYF.